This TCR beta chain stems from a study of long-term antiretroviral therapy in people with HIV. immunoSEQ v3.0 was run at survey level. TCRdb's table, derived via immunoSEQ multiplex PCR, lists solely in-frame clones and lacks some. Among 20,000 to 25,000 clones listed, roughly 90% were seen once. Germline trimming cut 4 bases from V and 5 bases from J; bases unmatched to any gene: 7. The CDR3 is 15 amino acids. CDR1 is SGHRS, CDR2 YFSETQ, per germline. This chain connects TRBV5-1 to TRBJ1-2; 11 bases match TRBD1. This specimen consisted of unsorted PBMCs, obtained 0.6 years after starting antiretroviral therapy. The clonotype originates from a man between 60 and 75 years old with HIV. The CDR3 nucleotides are TGCGCCAGCAGCCGGACAGGGGGCTTGGAATATGGCTACACCTTC. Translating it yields CASSRTGGLEYGYTF.